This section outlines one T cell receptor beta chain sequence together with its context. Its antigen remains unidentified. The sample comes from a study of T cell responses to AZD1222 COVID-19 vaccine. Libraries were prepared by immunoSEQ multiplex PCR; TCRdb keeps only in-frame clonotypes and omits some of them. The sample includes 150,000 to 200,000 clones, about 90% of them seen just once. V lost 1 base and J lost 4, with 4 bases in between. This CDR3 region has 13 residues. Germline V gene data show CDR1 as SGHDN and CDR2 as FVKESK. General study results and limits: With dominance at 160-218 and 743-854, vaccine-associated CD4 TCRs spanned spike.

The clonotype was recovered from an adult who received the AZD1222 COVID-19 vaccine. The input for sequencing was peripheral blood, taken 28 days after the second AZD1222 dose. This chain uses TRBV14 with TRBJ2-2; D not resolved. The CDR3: CASSQGPTGELFF. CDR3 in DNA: TGTGCCAGCAGCCAAGGTCCCACCGGGGAGCTGTTTTTT.